Reported below is one T cell receptor (beta chain). The J segment lost 7 bases and the V segment lost 2 bases, leaving 3 bases of the junction unmatched. The CDR3 has 14 amino acids. CDR1 MNHEY and CDR2 SMNVEV come from the germline V gene (reference sequence). Random-hexamer reverse transcription was applied to roughly 0.5 to 1 ug RNA. TCRdb re-called the immunoSEQ multiplex PCR reads with MiXCR, one entry per CDR3 protein. The repertoire holds a few hundred thousand distinct CDR3 sequences, roughly 85% seen once, with about 0.11% in the top ten. The TEMRA cells underwent FACS enrichment, while the CD8+ and CD4+ T cells underwent negative isolation. This entry belongs to a study of CD8 T cells in Susac syndrome.

This rearrangement joins TRBV27 to TRBJ2-7, with 12 nucleotides matching TRBD2. Source material: CD8+ T cells from PBMCs. The receptor's source is a human donor with multiple sclerosis. The CDR3 DNA sequence: TGTGCCAGCAGTTTACTAGCGGGAGGGCGGGAGCAGTACTTC. This translates into CASSLLAGGREQYF.